The source of this TCR beta chain is a study of blood T cell repertoires in COVID-19. Study-wide background: COVID-19 samples from acute and convalescent phases originated in the United States, Italy and Spain. From T cells, B-cell-depleted T cells, or PBMCs came the material, which was cDNA or gDNA.

Per the original data handling: Using reference gene primer amplification, nucleated cell counts were estimated. Sequencing used immunoSEQ multiplex PCR; TCRdb keeps in-frame clones, though not all of them. Clone size and the V and J calls come from that table; the DNA yielded D and trimming. Among 55,000 to 90,000 clones listed, 88% were seen once. V dropped 1 base and J dropped 4 bases, with 7 bases sitting between them. Germline CDR1 reads SEHNR; CDR2 reads FQNEAQ (reference sequence). This CDR3 has 14 amino acids. Sequencing used peripheral blood. The chain carries TRBV7-9 and TRBJ2-2; D is possibly TRBD1 (5 bases). The sequence derives from a human donor in a cohort sampled during active COVID-19. DNA for the CDR3: TGTGCCAGCAGCTTAGTTGGGGCCACCGGGGAGCTGTTTTTT. Amino acids: CASSLVGATGELFF.